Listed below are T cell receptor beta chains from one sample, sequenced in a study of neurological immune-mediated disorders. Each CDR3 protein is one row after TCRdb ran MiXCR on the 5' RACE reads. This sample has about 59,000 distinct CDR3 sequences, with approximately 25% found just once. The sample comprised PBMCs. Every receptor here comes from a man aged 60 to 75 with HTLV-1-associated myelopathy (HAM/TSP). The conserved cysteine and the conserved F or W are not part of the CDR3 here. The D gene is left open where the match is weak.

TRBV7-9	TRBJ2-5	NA	ASSSSTRTETQY
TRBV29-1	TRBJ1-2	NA	SVETENYGYT
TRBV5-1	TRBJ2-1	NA	ASSLAQSGNEQF
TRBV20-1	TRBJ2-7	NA	SAFPPSMYEQY
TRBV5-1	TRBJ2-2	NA	ASSTGQPNTGELF
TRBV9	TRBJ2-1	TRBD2	ASSPGLAVLNEQF
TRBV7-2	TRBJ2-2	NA	ASSLRLREYTGELF
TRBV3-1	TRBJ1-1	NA	ASSHGSANTEAF
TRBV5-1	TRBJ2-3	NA	ASSPGADTQY
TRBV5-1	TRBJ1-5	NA	ASSLEPNQPQH
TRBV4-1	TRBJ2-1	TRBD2	ASSQSVAGVYEQF
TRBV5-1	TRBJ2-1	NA	ASSLNGNYNEQF
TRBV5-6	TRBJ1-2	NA	ASSLAQGYGYT
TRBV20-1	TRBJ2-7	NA	SARGPGYEQY
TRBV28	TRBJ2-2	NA	ASSSPWGSNTGELF
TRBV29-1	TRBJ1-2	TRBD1	SVSTGPNYGYT
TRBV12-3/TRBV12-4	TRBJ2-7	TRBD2	ASSPRTSGRALFNEQY
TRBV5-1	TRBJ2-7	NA	ASSLERFGADQQY
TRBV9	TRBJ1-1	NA	ASSVEPEGNTEAF
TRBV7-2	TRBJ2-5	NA	ASSLYGETQY
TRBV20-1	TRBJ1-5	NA	SARGDSNQPQH
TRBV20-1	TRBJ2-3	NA	SAQLAPTDTQY
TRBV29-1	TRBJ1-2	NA	SVGQGPLSGYT
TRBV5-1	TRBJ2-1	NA	ASSRGIGGSSYNEQF
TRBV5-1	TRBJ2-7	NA	ASRHEEGAIYEQY
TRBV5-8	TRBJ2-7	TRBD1	ASRNPGTGDSYEQY
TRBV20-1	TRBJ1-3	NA	SARHAGHTIS
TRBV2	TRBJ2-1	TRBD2	ASSEGLAGVWNEQF
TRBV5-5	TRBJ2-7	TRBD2	ASSESGTLWEQY
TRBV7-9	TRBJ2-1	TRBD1	ASSSSQRTGLRNEQF
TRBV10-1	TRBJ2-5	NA	ASSDGFQETQY
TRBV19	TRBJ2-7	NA	ASSRQTGSYEQY
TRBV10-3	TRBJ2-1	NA	AISESQANEQF
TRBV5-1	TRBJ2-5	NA	ASSLDQSTQY
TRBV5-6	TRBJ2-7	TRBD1	ASSRAGTGFYEQY
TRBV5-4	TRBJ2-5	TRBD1	ASSTGQETGVLETQY
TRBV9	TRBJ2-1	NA	ASSVGPPGGQGAHNEQF
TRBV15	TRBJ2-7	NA	ATSYGPSDEQY
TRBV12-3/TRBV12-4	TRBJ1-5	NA	ASSPGTNQPQH
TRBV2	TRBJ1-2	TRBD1	ASISYGDRDNYGYT
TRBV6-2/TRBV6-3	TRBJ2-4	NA	ASSYKQGVAKNIQY
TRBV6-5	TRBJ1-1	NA	ASSLGTSEAF
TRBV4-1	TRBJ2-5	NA	ASSQPPQETQY
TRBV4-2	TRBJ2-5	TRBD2	ASSQAALAFEETQY
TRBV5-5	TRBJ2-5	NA	ASSLAGVPSGQETQY